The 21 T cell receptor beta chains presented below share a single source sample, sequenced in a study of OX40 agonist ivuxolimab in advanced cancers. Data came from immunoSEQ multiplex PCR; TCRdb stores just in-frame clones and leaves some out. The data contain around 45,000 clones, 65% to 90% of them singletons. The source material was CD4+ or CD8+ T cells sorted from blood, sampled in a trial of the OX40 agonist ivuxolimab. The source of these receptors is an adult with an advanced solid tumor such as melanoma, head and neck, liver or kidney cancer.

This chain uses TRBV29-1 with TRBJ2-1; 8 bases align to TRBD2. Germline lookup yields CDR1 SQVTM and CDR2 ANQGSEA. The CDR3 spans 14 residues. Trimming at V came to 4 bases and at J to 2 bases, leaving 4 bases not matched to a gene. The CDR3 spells CSVVRGLAYNEQFF. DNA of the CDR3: TGCAGCGTTGTCCGGGGACTAGCCTACAATGAGCAGTTCTTC.

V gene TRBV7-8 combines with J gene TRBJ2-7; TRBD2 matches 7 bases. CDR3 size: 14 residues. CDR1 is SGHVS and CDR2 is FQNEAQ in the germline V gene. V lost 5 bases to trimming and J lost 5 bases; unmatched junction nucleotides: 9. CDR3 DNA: TGTGCCAGCAGCCACCGCACTAGCGCCCACGAGCAGTACTTC. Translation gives CASSHRTSAHEQYF.

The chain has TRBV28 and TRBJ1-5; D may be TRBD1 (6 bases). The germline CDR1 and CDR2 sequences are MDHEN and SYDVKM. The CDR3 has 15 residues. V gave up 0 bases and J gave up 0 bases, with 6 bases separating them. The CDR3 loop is CASSLWDSSNQPQHF. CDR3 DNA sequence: TGTGCCAGCAGTTTATGGGACAGTAGCAATCAGCCCCAGCATTTT.

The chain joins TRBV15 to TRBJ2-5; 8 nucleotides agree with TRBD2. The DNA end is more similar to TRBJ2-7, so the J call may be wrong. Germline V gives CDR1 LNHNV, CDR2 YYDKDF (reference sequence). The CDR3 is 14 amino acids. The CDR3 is CATSRVAGTYEQYF. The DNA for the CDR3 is TGTGCCACCAGCCGGGTAGCGGGAACCTACGAGCAGTACTTC.

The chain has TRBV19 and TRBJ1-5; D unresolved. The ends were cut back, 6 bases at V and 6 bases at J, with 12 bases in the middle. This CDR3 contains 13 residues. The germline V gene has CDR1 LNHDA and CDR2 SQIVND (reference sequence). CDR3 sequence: CASSQLVSQPQHF. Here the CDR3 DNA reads TGTGCCAGTAGCCAACTAGTAAGTCAGCCCCAGCATTTT. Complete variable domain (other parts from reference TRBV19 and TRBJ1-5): DGGITQSPKYLFRKEGQNVTLSCEQNLNHDAMYWYRQDPGQGLRLIYYSQIVNDFQKGDIAEGYSVSREKKESFPLTVTSAQKNPTAFYLCASSQLVSQPQHFGDGTRLSIL.

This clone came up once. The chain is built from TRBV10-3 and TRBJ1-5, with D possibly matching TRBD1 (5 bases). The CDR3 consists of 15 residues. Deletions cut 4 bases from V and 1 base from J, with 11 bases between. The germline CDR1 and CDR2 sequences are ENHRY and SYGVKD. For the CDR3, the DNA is TGTGCCATCAGTGTAGGAGGGGACAGCAATCAGCCCCAGCATTTT. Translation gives CAISVGGDSNQPQHF.

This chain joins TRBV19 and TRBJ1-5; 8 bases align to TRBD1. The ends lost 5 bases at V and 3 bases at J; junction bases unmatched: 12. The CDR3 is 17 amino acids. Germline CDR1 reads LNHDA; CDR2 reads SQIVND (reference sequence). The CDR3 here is CASSFLTGVGANQPQHF. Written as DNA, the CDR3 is TGTGCCAGTAGTTTCTTGACAGGGGTAGGTGCCAATCAGCCCCAGCATTTT.

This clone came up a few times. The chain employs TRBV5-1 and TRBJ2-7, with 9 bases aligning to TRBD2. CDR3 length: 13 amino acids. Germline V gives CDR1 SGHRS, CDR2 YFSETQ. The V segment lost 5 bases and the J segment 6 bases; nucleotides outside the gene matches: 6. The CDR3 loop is CASSSAGGSEQYF. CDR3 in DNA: TGCGCCAGCAGTTCGGCGGGGGGGAGCGAGCAGTACTTC.

DNA of the CDR3: TGTGCCTGGAGTTCACCCCTCTCGGGGCTATGGAACACCGGGGAGCTGTTTTTT. Translating it yields CAWSSPLSGLWNTGELFF. The chain uses TRBV30 and TRBJ2-2; D may correspond to TRBD1 or TRBD2 (5 bases each). Germline V gives CDR1 GTSNPN, CDR2 SVGIG (reference sequence). CDR3 length equals 18 residues. The V gene lost 2 bases and the J gene lost 1 base, with 20 bases spanning the gap.

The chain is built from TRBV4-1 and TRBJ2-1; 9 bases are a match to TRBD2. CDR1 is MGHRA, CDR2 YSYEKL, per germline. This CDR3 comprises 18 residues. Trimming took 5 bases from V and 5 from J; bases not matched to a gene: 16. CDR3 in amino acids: CASSAIDLGLAYDNEQFF. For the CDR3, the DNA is TGCGCCAGCAGCGCGATTGACCTTGGACTAGCGTACGACAATGAGCAGTTCTTC.

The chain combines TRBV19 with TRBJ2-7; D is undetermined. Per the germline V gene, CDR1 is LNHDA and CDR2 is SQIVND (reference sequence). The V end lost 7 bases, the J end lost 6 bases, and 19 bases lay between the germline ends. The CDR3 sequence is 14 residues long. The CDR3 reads CASTPSGYSGEQYF. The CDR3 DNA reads TGTGCCAGTACCCCGAGTGGGTATTCCGGCGAGCAGTACTTC.

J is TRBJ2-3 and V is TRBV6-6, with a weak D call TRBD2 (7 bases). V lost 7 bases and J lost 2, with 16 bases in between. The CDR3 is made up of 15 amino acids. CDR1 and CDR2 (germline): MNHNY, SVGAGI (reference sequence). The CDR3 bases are TGTGCCAGCAAGCCCGGGGGGCCCCTCACAGATACGCAGTATTTT. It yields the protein CASKPGGPLTDTQYF.

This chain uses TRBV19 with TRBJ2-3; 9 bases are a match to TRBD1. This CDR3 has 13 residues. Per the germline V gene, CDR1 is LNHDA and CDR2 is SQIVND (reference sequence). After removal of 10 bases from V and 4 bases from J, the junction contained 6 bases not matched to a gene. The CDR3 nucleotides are TGTGCCATCCGGGACAGGGAGGCAGATACGCAGTATTTT. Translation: CAIRDREADTQYF.

The CDR3 region has the DNA TGTGCCAGCAGCTTAGTTCCGACGAACACCGGGGAGCTGTTTTTT. This gives the protein CASSLVPTNTGELFF. The chain links TRBV7-2 to TRBJ2-2; D remains unclear. Germline V gene data show CDR1 as SGHTA and CDR2 as FQGNSA. CDR3 size: 15 residues. Trimming removed 1 base at V and 0 bases at J, with 6 bases between.

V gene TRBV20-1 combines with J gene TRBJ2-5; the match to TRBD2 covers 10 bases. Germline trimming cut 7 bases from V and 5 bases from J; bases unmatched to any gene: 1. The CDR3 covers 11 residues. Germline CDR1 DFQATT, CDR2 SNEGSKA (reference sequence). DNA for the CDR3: TGCAGTGTAGCGGGGGGTGAGACCCAGTACTTC. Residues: CSVAGGETQYF.

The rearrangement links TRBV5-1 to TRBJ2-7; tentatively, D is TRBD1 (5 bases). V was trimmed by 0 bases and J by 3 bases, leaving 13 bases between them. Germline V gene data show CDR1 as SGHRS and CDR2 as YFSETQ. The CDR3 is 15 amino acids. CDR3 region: CASSLGGKTGYEQYF. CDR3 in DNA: TGCGCCAGCAGCTTGGGGGGCAAGACGGGCTACGAGCAGTACTTC. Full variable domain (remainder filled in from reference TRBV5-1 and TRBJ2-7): KAGVTQTPRYLIKTRGQQVTLSCSPISGHRSVSWYQQTPGQGLQFLFEYFSETQRNKGNFPGRFSGRQFSNSRSEMNVSTLELGDSALYLCASSLGGKTGYEQYFGPGTRLTVT.

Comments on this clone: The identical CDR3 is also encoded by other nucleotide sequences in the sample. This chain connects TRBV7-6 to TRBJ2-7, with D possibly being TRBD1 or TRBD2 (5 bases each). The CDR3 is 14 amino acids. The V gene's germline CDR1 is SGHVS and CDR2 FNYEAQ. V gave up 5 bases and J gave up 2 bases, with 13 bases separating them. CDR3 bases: TGTGCCAGCAGCCCAGGGACGGGTACCTACGAGCAGTACTTC. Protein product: CASSPGTGTYEQYF.

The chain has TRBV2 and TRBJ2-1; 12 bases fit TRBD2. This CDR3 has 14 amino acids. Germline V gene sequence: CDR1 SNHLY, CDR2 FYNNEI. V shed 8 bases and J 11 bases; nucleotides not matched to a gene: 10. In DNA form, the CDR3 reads TGTGCCAGCTGGGGGGAAGGACTAGCGGGACAGCAGTTCTTC. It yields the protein CASWGEGLAGQQFF.

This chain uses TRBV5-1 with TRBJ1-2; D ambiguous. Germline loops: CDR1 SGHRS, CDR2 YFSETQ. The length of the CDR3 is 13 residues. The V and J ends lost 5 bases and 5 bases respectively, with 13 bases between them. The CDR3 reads CASREDPSYGYTF. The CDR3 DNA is TGCGCCAGCAGGGAGGACCCGTCGTATGGCTACACCTTC.

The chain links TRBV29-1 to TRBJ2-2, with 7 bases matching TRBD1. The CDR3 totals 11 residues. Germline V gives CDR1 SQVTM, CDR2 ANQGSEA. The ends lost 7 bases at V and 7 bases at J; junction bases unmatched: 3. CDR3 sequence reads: CSARGSGELFF. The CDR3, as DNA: TGCAGCGCCAGGGGGAGCGGGGAGCTGTTTTTT.

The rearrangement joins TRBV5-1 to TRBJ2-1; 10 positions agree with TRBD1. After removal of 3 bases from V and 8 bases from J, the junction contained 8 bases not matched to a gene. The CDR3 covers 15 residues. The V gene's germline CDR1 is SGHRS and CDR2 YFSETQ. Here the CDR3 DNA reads TGCGCCAGCAGCTCCGGGACAGGGGTGGGCGATGAGCAGTTCTTC. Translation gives CASSSGTGVGDEQFF.